This T cell receptor (beta chain) appears in the sequencing data of a study of cytomegalovirus exposure and HLA in healthy donors. About the research overall: There were 117 million unique TCR beta sequences, drawn from about 179 million T cells, in an earlier analysis. Study outcomes and limitations: Analysis performed later found roughly 17,000 TCR beta sequences associated with HLA alleles at 0.05 false discovery rate. Most of the TCR beta V segments (in an earlier analysis) were productive either about 87% or about 30% of the time.

Trimming removed 8 bases from V and 5 bases from J, with 24 bases in between. Germline assignment: CDR1 MDHEN and CDR2 SYDVKM. The CDR3 totals 16 residues. All donors participated as healthy donors of bone marrow. The PCR used 60 Vbeta and 13 Jbeta primers. Profiled with immunoSEQ multiplex PCR; TCRdb holds only in-frame clones, not every one. The sample carries approximately 150,000 clones, around 80% recorded once. Remarks on this clone: Its antigen remains unknown.

This clonotype was sampled from a man aged 18 to 29 in good health and CMV-seropositive. The chain has TRBV28 and TRBJ2-5; no definite D call. The sequenced sample was PBMCs. CDR3 amino acids: CASEPAGYRGRETQYF. The CDR3 DNA sequence: TGTGCCAGCGAACCCGCCGGTTACCGAGGTCGGGAGACCCAGTACTTC.